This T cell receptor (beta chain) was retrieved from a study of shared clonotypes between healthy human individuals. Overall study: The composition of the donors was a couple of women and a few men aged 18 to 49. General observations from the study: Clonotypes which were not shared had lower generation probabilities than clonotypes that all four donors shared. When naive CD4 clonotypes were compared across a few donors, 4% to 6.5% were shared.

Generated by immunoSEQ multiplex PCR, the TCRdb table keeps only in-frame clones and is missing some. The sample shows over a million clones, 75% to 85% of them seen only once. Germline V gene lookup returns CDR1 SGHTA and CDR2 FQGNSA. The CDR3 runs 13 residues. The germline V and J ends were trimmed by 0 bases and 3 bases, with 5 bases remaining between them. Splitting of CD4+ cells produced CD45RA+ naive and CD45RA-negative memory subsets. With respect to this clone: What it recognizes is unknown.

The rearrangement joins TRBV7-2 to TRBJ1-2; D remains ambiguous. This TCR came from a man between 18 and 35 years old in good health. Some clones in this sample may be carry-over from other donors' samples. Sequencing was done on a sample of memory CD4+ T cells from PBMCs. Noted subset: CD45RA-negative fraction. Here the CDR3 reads CASSLALDYGYTF. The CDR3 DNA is TGTGCCAGCAGCTTAGCGCTAGACTATGGCTACACCTTC.